The next 8 T cell receptor beta chains were all read from a single sample in a study of blood T cell repertoires in COVID-19. Clones were sequenced by immunoSEQ multiplex PCR, and TCRdb holds only the in-frame ones, with some missing. This repertoire shows 250,000 to 300,000 clones, roughly 90% found once; its top ten account for about 2.3%. The sample taken for sequencing was PBMCs or T cells enriched from blood (not recorded which). The origin of the receptors is a woman aged 40 to 49 with acute COVID-19.

This clone was counted a single time. The chain recombines TRBV7-3 with TRBJ2-1; possible D gene TRBD2, 6 bases. This CDR3 has 14 amino acids. The germline gives CDR1 SGHTA, CDR2 FQGTGA. V gave up 5 bases and J gave up 8 bases, with 16 bases separating them. CDR3 nucleotide sequence: TGTGCCAGCAGCCTACGGGATCGGAGGGATGAGCAGTTCTTC. Translation: CASSLRDRRDEQFF.

V usage is TRBV5-1 and J usage is TRBJ1-5; D gene uncertain. CDR3 length: 14 amino acids. Trimming took 5 bases from V and 0 from J, leaving 9 bases between them. The germline V gene has CDR1 SGHRS and CDR2 YFSETQ. This chain's CDR3 is CASRVRLSNQPQHF. Written as DNA, the CDR3 is TGCGCCAGCAGGGTCAGGCTTAGCAATCAGCCCCAGCATTTT.

The chain recombines TRBV7-8 with TRBJ2-7, with TRBD1 as a possible D gene (6 bases). Germline CDR1 SGHVS, CDR2 FQNEAQ. V lost 1 base to trimming and J lost 0 bases, with 7 bases between them. There are 14 residues in the CDR3. CDR3 nucleotide sequence: TGTGCCAGCAGCTTAGGGGACAACTCCTACGAGCAGTACTTC. It specifies CASSLGDNSYEQYF.

This rearrangement joins TRBV28 to TRBJ1-2, with 8 bases that match TRBD1. Germline V gives CDR1 MDHEN, CDR2 SYDVKM. CDR3 length: 15 amino acids. V lost 5 bases to trimming and J lost 12 bases; unmatched junction nucleotides: 17. For the CDR3, the DNA is TGTGCCAGCAGTGCTGCAAAAACAGGGGGGCGTGGTAACACCTTC. This translates into CASSAAKTGGRGNTF.

This clone was counted once. V is TRBV18 and J is TRBJ2-7; D gene ambiguous. The CDR3 is 14 amino acids. Germline loops: CDR1 KGHSH, CDR2 LQKENI. Trimming stripped 3 bases from V and 0 bases from J, with 9 bases between. The CDR3, as DNA: TGTGCCAGCTCACCGGGCCGCCACTCCTACGAGCAGTACTTC. Translation: CASSPGRHSYEQYF. The entire variable domain, with the rest obtained from reference TRBV18 and TRBJ2-7, is as follows: NAGVMQNPRHLVRRRGQEARLRCSPMKGHSHVYWYRQLPEEGLKFMVYLQKENIIDESGMPKERFSAEFPKEGPSILRIQQVVRGDSAAYFCASSPGRHSYEQYFGPGTRLTVT.

The chain has TRBV10-3 and TRBJ2-7; 9 bases agree with TRBD1. V trimming: 6 bases; J trimming: 5 bases; junction bases outside the gene matches: 11. Germline V CDR1 and CDR2: ENHRY, SYGVKD. The CDR3 has 15 residues. The CDR3 sequence is CAIRGGGTGSDEQYF. The CDR3, as DNA: TGTGCCATCAGAGGGGGGGGGACAGGGTCCGACGAGCAGTACTTC.

V is TRBV12-3 or TRBV12-4 and J is TRBJ1-2; 9 nucleotides match TRBD1. The CDR3 runs to 13 residues. The J segment lost 10 bases and the V segment lost 4 bases, leaving 7 bases of the junction unmatched. The CDR3 loop is CASSWDREPIYTF. The CDR3 bases are TGTGCCAGCAGTTGGGACAGGGAGCCTATCTACACCTTC.

The V and J genes are TRBV18 and TRBJ1-5; TRBD1 is a possible D gene (6 bases). V lost 2 bases and J 2 bases, leaving 10 bases between the germline ends. The CDR3 is 15 amino acids. Germline V gene data show CDR1 as KGHSH and CDR2 as LQKENI. In DNA, the CDR3 is TGTGCCAGCTCACCAACAGGGCTGGGCAATCAGCCCCAGCATTTT. Translated, it gives CASSPTGLGNQPQHF.